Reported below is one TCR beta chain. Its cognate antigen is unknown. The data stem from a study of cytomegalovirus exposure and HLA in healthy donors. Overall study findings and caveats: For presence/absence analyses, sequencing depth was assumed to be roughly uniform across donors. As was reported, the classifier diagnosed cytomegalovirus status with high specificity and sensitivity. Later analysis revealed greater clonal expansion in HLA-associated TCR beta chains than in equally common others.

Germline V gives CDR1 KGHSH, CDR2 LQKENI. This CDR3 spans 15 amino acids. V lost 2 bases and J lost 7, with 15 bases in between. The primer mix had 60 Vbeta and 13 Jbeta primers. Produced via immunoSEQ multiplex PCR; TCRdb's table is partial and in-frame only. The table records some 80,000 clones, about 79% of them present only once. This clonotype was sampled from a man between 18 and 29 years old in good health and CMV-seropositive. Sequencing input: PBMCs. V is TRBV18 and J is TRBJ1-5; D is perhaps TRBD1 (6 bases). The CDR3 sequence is CASSPGRGSEQPQHF. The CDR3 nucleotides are TGTGCCAGCTCACCAGGCAGGGGTTCAGAGCAGCCCCAGCATTTT. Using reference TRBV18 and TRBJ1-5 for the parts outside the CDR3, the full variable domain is NAGVMQNPRHLVRRRGQEARLRCSPMKGHSHVYWYRQLPEEGLKFMVYLQKENIIDESGMPKERFSAEFPKEGPSILRIQQVVRGDSAAYFCASSPGRGSEQPQHFGDGTRLSIL.